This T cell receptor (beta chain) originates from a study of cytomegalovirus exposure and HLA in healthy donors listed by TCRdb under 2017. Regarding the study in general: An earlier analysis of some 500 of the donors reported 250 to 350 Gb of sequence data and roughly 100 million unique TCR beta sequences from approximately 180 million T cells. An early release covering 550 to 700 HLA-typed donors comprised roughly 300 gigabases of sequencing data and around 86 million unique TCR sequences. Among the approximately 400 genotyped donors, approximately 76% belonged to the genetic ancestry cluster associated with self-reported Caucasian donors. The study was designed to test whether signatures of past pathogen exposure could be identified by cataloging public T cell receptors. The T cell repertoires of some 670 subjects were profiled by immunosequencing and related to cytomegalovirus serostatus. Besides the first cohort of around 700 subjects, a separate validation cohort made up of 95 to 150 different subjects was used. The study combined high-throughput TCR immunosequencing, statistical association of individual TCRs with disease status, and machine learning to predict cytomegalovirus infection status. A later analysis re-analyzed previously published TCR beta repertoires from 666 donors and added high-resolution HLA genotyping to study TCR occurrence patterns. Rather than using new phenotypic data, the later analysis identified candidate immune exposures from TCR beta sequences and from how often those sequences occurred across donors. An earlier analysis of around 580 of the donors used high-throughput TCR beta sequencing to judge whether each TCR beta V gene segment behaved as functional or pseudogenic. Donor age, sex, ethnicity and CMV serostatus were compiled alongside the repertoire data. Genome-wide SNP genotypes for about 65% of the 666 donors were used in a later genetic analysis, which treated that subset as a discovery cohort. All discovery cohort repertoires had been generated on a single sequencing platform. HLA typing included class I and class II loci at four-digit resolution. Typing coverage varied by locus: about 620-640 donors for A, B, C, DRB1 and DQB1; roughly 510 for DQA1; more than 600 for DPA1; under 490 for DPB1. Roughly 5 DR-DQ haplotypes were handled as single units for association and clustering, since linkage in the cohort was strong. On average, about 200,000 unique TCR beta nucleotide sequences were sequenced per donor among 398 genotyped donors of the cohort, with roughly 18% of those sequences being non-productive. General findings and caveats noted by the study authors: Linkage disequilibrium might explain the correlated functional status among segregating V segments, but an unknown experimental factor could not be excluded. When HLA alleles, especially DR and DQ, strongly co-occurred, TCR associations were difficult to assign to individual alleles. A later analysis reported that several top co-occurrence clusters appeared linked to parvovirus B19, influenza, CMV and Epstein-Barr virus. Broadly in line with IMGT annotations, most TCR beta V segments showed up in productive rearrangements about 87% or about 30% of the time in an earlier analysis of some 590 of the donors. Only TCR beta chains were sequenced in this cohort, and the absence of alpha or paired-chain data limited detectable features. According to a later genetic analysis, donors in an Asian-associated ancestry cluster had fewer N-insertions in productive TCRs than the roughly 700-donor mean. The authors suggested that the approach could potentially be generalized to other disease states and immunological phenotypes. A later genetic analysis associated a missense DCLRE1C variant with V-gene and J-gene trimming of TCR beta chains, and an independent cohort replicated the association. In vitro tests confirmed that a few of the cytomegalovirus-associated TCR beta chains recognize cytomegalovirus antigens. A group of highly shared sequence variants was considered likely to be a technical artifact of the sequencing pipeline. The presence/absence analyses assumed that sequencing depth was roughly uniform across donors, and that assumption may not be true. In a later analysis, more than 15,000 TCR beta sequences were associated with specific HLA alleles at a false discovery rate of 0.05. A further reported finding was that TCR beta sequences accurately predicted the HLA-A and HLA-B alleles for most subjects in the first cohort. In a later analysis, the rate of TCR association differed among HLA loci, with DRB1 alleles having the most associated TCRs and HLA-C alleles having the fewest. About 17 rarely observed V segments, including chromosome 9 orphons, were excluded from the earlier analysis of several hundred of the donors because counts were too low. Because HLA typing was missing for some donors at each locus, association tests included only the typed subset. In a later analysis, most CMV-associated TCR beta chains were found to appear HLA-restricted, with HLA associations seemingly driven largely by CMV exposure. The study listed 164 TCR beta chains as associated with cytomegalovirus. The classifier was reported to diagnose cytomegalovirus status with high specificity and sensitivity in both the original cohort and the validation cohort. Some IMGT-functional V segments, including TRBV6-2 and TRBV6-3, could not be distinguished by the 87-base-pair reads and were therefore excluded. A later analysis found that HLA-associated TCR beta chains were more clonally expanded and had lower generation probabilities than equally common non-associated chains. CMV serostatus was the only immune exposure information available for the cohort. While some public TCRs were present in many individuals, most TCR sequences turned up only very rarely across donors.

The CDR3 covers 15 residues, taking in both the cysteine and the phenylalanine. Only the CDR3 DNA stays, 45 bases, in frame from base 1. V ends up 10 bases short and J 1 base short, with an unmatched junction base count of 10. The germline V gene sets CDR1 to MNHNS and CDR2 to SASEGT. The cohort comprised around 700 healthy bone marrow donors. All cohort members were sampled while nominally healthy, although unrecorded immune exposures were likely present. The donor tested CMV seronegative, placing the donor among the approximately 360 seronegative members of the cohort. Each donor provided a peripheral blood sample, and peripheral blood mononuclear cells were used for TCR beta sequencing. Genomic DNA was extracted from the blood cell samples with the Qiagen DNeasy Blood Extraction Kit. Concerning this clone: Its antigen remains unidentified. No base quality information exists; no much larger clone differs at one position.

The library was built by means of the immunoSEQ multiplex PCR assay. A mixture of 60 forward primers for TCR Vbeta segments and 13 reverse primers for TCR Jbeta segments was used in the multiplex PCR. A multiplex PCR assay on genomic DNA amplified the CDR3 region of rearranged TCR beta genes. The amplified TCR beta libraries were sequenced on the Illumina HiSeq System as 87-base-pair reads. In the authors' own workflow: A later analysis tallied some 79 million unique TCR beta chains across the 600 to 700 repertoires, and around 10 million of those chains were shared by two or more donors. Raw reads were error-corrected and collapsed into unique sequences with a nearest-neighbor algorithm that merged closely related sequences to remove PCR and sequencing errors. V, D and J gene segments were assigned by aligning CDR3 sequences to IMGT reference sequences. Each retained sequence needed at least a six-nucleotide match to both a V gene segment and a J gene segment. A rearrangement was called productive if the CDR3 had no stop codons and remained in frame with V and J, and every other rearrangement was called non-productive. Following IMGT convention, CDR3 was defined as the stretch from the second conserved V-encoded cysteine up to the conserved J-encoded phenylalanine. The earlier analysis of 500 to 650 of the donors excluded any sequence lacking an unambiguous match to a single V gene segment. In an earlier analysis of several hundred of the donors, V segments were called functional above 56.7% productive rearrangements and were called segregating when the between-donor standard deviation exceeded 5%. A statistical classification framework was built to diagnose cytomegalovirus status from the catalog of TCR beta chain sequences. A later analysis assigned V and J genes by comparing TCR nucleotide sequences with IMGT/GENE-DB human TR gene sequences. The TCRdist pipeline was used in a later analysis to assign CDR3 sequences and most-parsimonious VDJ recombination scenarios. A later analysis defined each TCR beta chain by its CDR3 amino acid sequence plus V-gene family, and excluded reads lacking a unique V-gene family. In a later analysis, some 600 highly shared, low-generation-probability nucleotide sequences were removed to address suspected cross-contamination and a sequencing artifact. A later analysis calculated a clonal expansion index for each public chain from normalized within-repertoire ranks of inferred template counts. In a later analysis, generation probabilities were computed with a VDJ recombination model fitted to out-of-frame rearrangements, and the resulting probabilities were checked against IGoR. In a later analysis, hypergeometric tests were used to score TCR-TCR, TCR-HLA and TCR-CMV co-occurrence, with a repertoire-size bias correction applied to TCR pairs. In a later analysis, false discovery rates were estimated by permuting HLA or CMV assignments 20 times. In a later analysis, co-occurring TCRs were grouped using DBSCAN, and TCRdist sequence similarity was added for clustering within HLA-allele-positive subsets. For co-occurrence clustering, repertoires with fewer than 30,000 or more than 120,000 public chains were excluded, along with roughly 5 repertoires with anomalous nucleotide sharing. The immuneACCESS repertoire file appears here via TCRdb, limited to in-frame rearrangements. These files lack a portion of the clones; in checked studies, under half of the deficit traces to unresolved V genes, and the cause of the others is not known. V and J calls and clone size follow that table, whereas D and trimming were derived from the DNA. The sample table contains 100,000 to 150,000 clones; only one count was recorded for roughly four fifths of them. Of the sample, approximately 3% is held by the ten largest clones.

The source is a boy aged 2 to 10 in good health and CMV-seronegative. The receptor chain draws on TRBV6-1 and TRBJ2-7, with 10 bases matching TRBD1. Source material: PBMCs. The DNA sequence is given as TGTGCCACCCATTTACCGGGACAGGGGTCCTACGAGCAGTACTTC. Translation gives CATHLPGQGSYEQYF.